This T cell receptor beta chain was profiled in a study of T cell responses to AZD1222 COVID-19 vaccine. Study-level information: Second-dose timings of about 4 or about 12 weeks were pooled. Findings and caveats of the study: Repertoire sampling happened only post peak T cell response.

Libraries were prepared by immunoSEQ multiplex PCR; TCRdb keeps only in-frame clonotypes and omits some of them. The sample shows around 100,000 clones, over 75% of them seen only once. This CDR3 region has 11 residues. The germline V and J ends were trimmed by 3 bases and 6 bases, with 5 bases remaining between them. Details on this clone: Its antigen remains unknown.

This sample comprised peripheral blood, obtained on day 0 of AZD1222 vaccination. The sequence was obtained from an adult in good health. This chain connects TRBV12-3 or TRBV12-4 to TRBJ1-2; D gene unclear. The DNA for the CDR3 is TGTGCCAGCAGTTTTTGGGATGGCTACACCTTC. Translated: CASSFWDGYTF.